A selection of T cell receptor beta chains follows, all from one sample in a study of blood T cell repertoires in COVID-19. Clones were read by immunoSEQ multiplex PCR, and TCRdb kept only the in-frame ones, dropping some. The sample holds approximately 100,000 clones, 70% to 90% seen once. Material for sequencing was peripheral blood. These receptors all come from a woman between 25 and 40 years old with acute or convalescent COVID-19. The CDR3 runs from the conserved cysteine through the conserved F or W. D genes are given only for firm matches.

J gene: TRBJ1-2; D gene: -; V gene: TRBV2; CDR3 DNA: TGTGCCAGCCGACAGGTGCCTAACTATGGCTACACCTTC; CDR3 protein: CASRQVPNYGYTF
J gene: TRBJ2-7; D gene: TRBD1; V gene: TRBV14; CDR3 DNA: TGTGCCAGCAGCGCACAGGGGGCCTATTTCGAGCAGTACTTC; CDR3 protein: CASSAQGAYFEQYF
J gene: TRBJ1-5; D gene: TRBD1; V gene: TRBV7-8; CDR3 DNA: TGTGCCAGCAGCTTTACAGGGGCCTACGATCAGCCCCAGCATTTT; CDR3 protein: CASSFTGAYDQPQHF
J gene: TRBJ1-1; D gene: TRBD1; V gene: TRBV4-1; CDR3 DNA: TGCGCCAGCAGCCAAGGGAGGGACAGTCAAGCTTTCTTT; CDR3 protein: CASSQGRDSQAFF
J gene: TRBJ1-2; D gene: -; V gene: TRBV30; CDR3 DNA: TGTGCCTGGAGCGCAGTCGCAGGGGACTATGGCTACACCTTC; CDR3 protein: CAWSAVAGDYGYTF
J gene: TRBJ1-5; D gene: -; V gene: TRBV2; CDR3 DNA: TGTGCCAGCAGTGTCCAGGGGAATCAGCCCCAGCATTTT; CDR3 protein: CASSVQGNQPQHF
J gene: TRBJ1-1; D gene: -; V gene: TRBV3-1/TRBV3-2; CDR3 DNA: TGTGCCAGCAGCCAAGACTACCTGAACACTGAAGCTTTCTTT; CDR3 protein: CASSQDYLNTEAFF
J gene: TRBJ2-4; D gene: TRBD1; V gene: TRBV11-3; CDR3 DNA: TGTGCCAGCAGCCTGGACAGGGACGGTAATGGCGTTCAGTACTTC; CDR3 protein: CASSLDRDGNGVQYF
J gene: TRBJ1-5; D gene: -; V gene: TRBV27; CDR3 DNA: TGTGCCAGCAGTCCCGGGAGGGGTGGCAATCAGCCCCAGCATTTT; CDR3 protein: CASSPGRGGNQPQHF
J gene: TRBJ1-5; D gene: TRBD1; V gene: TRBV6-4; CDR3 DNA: TGTGCCAGCAGTGACGGGACAGGGGACCAGCCCCAGCATTTT; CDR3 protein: CASSDGTGDQPQHF
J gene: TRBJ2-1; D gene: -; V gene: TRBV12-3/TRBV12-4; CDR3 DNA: TGTGCCAGCAACTTGGACTTCAACAATGAGCAGTTCTTC; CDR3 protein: CASNLDFNNEQFF